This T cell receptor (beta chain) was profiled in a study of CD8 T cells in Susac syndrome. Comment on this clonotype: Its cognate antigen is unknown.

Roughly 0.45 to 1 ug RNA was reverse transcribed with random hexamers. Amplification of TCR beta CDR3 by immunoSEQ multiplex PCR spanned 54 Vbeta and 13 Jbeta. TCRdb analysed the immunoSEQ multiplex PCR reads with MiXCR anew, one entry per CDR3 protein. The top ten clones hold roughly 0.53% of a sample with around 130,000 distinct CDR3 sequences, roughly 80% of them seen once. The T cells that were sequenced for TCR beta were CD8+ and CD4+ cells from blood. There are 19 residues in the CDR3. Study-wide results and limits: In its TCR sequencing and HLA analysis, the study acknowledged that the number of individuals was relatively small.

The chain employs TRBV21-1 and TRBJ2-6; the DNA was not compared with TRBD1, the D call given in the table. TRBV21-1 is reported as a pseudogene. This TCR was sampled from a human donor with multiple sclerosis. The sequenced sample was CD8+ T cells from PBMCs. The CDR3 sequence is CASSIGARGRLSGANVLTF. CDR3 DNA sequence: TGTGCCAGCAGCATTGGGGCGAGGGGACGACTCTCTGGGGCCAACGTCCTGACTTTC.